This entry concerns a single T cell receptor (beta chain). V was pared by 10 bases and J by 2 bases, with 4 bases of the junction left unmatched. CDR1 is MNHGY and CDR2 is SAAAGT in the germline V gene. This CDR3 contains 12 residues. These data are taken from a study of T cells in localized non-small cell lung cancer. TCRdb keeps only in-frame clones here, not all; method: immunoSEQ multiplex PCR. The sample yields roughly 2,000 clones, 25% to 30% seen once. This material consisted of normal lung tissue next to the tumor, taken before any cancer treatment. The clonotype originates from a male donor older than 55 with stage II lung adenocarcinoma. The chain carries TRBV6-8 and TRBJ2-7, with 8 nucleotides matching TRBD2. The CDR3 sequence is CATQGLAYEQYF. The CDR3 nucleotides read TGTGCCACCCAGGGACTAGCCTACGAGCAGTACTTC.